This T cell receptor beta chain was profiled in a study of early T cells in non-severe SARS-CoV-2 infection. The wider study: The input, bulk RNA from unsorted whole blood, was sequenced, and chains were unpaired. Broader study findings: CD4 and private specificities were missed by VDJdb matching, which favored anti-spike CD8 responses.

On this clonotype: The antigen remains undetermined.

The V gene end was trimmed by 5 bases and the J gene end by 5 bases; junction bases not matched to a gene: 6. This CDR3 has 14 amino acids. Germline V gene lookup returns CDR1 MNHEY and CDR2 SMNVEV (reference sequence). Unique molecular identifiers (one per individual cDNA molecule) were attached. TCRdb reprocessed the 5' RACE reads via MiXCR and lists one record per CDR3 protein. The sample yields tens of thousands of distinct CDR3 sequences, 9% to 15% seen once. This clonotype was obtained from an adult who was a healthcare worker with PCR-confirmed SARS-CoV-2 infection or an uninfected control (not recorded which). The sample was whole blood. The chain has TRBV27 and TRBJ1-5; the match to TRBD1 covers 7 bases. CDR3 region: CASSQDRHYQPQHF. The CDR3 DNA is TGTGCCAGCAGTCAGGACAGGCACTATCAGCCCCAGCATTTT.